The TCR beta chain under discussion was sequenced for a study of blood T cell repertoires in COVID-19. Study information: Samples representing acute and convalescent COVID-19 were sourced from the United States, Italy and Spain.

In the study's own analysis: Nucleated cell number was recorded as an estimate derived from reference gene primer amplification. Libraries were prepared by immunoSEQ multiplex PCR; TCRdb keeps only in-frame clonotypes and omits some of them. V and J calls and clone size are copied from that table; D and trimming were computed from the DNA. The repertoire holds 150,000 to 200,000 clones, around 85% seen once, with over 9.5% in the top ten. Germline CDR1 is LNHDA and CDR2 is SQIVND (reference sequence). Unmatched junction bases numbered 8, after V lost 11 bases and J lost 6 bases. This CDR3 has 13 amino acids. Enrolled during active infection, Seattle patients were then followed longitudinally.

The sequence was obtained from an older woman with COVID-19, enrolled during active disease. The V call is TRBV19, the J call TRBJ1-5; the match to TRBD1 covers 9 bases. Sequences were obtained from peripheral blood. The CDR3 DNA is TGTGCCGGTGGGACAGGGATAGGTCAGCCCCAGCATTTT. This gives the protein CAGGTGIGQPQHF. The complete variable domain, with remaining parts taken from reference TRBV19 and TRBJ1-5, reads DGGITQSPKYLFRKEGQNVTLSCEQNLNHDAMYWYRQDPGQGLRLIYYSQIVNDFQKGDIAEGYSVSREKKESFPLTVTSAQKNPTAFYLCAGGTGIGQPQHFGDGTRLSIL.